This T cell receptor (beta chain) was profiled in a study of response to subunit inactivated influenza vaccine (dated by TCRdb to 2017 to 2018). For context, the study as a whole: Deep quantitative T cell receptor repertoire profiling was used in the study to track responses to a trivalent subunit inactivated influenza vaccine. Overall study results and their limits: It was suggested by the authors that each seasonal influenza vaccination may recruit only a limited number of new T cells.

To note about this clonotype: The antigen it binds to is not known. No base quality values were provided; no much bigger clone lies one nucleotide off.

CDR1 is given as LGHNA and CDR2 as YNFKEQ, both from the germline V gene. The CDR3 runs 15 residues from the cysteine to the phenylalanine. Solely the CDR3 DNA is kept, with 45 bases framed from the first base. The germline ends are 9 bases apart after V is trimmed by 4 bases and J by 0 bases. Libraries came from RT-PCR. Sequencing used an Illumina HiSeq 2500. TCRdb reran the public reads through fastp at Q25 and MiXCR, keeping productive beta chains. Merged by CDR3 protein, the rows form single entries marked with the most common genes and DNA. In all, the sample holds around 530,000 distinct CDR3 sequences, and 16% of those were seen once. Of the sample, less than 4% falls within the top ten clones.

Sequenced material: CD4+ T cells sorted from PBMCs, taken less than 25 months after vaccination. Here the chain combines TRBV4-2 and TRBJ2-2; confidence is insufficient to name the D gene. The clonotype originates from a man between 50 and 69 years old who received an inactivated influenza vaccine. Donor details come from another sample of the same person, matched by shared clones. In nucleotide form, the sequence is TGTGCCAGCAGCCCACCGCGGACGAACACCGGGGAGCTGTTTTTT. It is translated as CASSPPRTNTGELFF.